Presented here are 25 T cell receptor beta chains from one specimen sequenced in a study of T-cell memory formation after mild COVID-19. Using its own MiXCR run on the 5' RACE reads, TCRdb lists one record per CDR3 protein. The table records 90,000 to 120,000 distinct CDR3 sequences, 14% of them present only once. Material for sequencing was PBMCs or a T cell subset sorted from them (not recorded which). These receptors all stem from a young man who had mild COVID-19 (a few samples of this study predate the infection). Cell type and time point are not known.

DNA for the CDR3: TGCGCCAGCAGCCAAGGGCAGGCCGGCAGGTTCTACTATGGCTACACCTTC. Protein sequence: CASSQGQAGRFYYGYTF. The chain has TRBV4-1 and TRBJ1-2, with D unclear. Deletions cut 1 base from V and 3 bases from J, with 18 bases between. The CDR3 length is 17 residues. The germline V gene encodes CDR1 MGHRA and CDR2 YSYEKL.

This rearrangement joins TRBV6-2 or TRBV6-3 to TRBJ2-2, with D possibly TRBD2 on 6 matching bases. Germline assignment: CDR1 MNHEY and CDR2 SVGEGT. The V end was cut by 8 bases, the J end by 4 bases, with 14 bases between. This CDR3 comprises 14 residues. CDR3 in amino acids: CASSGGVFTGELFF. In nucleotides, the CDR3 is TGTGCCAGCTCAGGAGGGGTCTTCACCGGGGAGCTGTTTTTT.

This clonotype was recorded a few times. The chain is built from TRBV2 and TRBJ2-7, with D tentatively TRBD1 or TRBD2 (5 bases each). The CDR3 sequence is 11 residues long. The ends were cut back, 5 bases at V and 8 bases at J, with 10 bases in the middle. CDR1 is SNHLY and CDR2 is FYNNEI in the germline V gene. The CDR3 reads CASSIGAQQYV. CDR3 DNA: TGTGCCAGCAGTATCGGGGCGCAGCAGTACGTC.

In this sample, this clonotype turned up a few times. This chain links TRBV5-1 with TRBJ1-2, with TRBD1 as a possible D gene (6 bases). This CDR3 contains 15 residues. Germline-derived CDR1 and CDR2 are SGHRS and YFSETQ. V lost 4 bases and J 8 bases, leaving 21 bases between the germline ends. The CDR3 is CASSPTSDRQGGYTF. The CDR3 region has the DNA TGCGCCAGCAGCCCGACTTCGGACAGACAAGGAGGCTACACCTTC.

This clonotype was counted ten times or more. The chain carries TRBV27 and TRBJ1-4; 9 positions agree with TRBD1. Germline-derived CDR1 and CDR2 are MNHEY and SMNVEV (reference sequence). With V trimmed by 5 bases and J by 8 bases, 6 bases remained unmatched. The CDR3 sequence is 14 residues long. This chain's CDR3 is CASSITGGREKLFF. In nucleotides, the CDR3 is TGTGCCAGCAGTATAACAGGGGGCCGCGAAAAACTGTTTTTT.

This clonotype has ten or more counts. The chain uses TRBV6-2 or TRBV6-3 and TRBJ2-7; D unresolved. This CDR3 region has 16 residues. Germline loops: CDR1 MNHEY, CDR2 SVGEGT. CDR3: CASSYSSGDRTYEQYV. The CDR3 DNA is TGTGCCAGCAGCTACTCATCGGGCGATAGGACCTACGAGCAGTACGTC.

This clonotype has at least ten counts. This chain joins TRBV29-1 and TRBJ2-1, with D uncertain. V was pared by 6 bases and J by 0 bases, with 9 bases between. CDR1 and CDR2 (germline): SQVTM, ANQGSEA. The CDR3 length is 13 residues. CDR3 coding DNA: TGCAGCGTGGAAAGGAGCTCCTACAATGAGCAGTTCTTC. Encoded protein: CSVERSSYNEQFF.

The chain has TRBV7-3 and TRBJ2-1, with D perhaps TRBD2 (5 bases). CDR1 and CDR2 (germline): SGHTA, FQGTGA. The CDR3 covers 15 residues. Trimming removed 1 base from V and 0 bases from J, with 7 bases in between. CDR3 nucleotide sequence: TGTGCCAGCAGCTTAAGGGAGAGCTCCTACAATGAGCAGTTCTTC. This codes for CASSLRESSYNEQFF.

CDR3 amino acids: CASSLEAEETQYF. Here the CDR3 DNA reads TGTGCCAGCAGCTTAGAAGCAGAGGAGACCCAGTACTTC. The chain couples TRBV13 to TRBJ2-5; no clear D. This CDR3 comprises 13 residues. Germline CDR1 PRHDT, CDR2 FYEKMQ (reference sequence). Trimming took off 1 base at V and 5 bases at J, with 8 bases between the two ends.

This clonotype has more than one count but fewer than ten. The gene calls are TRBV12-3 or TRBV12-4 and TRBJ2-2; D is possibly TRBD2 (6 bases). The length of the CDR3 is 15 residues. Trimming took off 1 base at V and 0 bases at J, with 6 bases between the two ends. The CDR3 DNA is TGTGCCAGCAGTTTAGTAGCGGCGAACACCGGGGAGCTGTTTTTT. Its protein product is CASSLVAANTGELFF.

In this sample, this clonotype turned up a few times. The chain uses TRBV10-3 and TRBJ2-2; D might be TRBD2 (5 bases). V lost 6 bases to trimming and J lost 4 bases, with 12 bases between them. Per germline, CDR1 ENHRY and CDR2 SYGVKD. The CDR3 length is 14 residues. CDR3 protein: CAIRGEGATGELFF. The CDR3 coding sequence is TGTGCCATCAGGGGAGAGGGAGCCACCGGGGAGCTGTTTTTT.

The chain combines TRBV24-1 with TRBJ2-2, with 7 positions matching TRBD2. Germline V lookup: CDR1 KGHDR, CDR2 SFDVKD. The CDR3 loop spans 15 amino acids. Trimming removed 6 bases from V and 0 bases from J; junction bases left unmatched: 3. In DNA form, the CDR3 reads TGTGCCACCAGTAGGGCGGGGGCGAACACCGGGGAGCTGTTTTTT. It specifies CATSRAGANTGELFF.

This clonotype came up a few times. The chain has TRBV4-1 and TRBJ2-1, with 8 bases identical to TRBD2. Germline values: CDR1 MGHRA, CDR2 YSYEKL. The junction had 8 bases not matched to a gene; V was cut back by 4 bases and J by 6 bases. The CDR3 consists of 15 residues. The CDR3 protein is CASSPATSGFNEQFF. The CDR3 nucleotides are TGCGCCAGCAGCCCCGCAACTAGCGGTTTCAATGAGCAGTTCTTC.

This clonotype was counted ten times or more. This chain links TRBV7-3 with TRBJ2-7; D not certain. CDR1 SGHTA and CDR2 FQGTGA come from the germline V gene. The CDR3 extends over 14 amino acids. V lost 0 bases and J lost 0, with 6 bases in between. The DNA for the CDR3 is TGTGCCAGCAGCTTAACGGCCAGCTCCTACGAGCAGTACTTC. Translating gives CASSLTASSYEQYF.

This clonotype was seen only a few times. V is TRBV12-3 or TRBV12-4 and J is TRBJ2-5; the D gene is possibly TRBD1 (6 bases). V lost 6 bases and J 5 bases, leaving 13 bases between the germline ends. This CDR3 is built from 13 residues. CDR3 sequence reads: CASSLHREETQYF. In DNA, the CDR3 is TGTGCCAGCAGCCTCCACAGGGAGGAGACCCAGTACTTC.

The CDR3 spells CASSRGQENTGELFF. CDR3 in DNA: TGCGCCAGCAGCAGAGGACAGGAGAACACCGGGGAGCTGTTTTTT. The chain recombines TRBV4-1 with TRBJ2-2; TRBD1 matches 7 bases. Germline V CDR1 and CDR2: MGHRA, YSYEKL. V dropped 5 bases and J dropped 1; count of bases not matched to a gene: 4. This CDR3 is built from 15 residues.

The chain joins TRBV10-1 to TRBJ2-2; D is unclear. V was clipped by 6 bases and J by 5 bases, with 10 bases between them. This CDR3 is built from 13 residues. In germline, CDR1 is WNHNN, CDR2 SYGVQD (reference sequence). The CDR3: CASSLTATGELFF. CDR3 bases: TGCGCCAGCAGCCTAACAGCAACCGGGGAGCTGTTTTTT.

This clonotype was observed many times. In DNA, the CDR3 is TGTGCCAGCAGCCAAGAAAACTACAGATACACTGAAGCTTTCTTT. Protein sequence: CASSQENYRYTEAFF. The chain carries TRBV3-1 and TRBJ1-1; D is ambiguous. CDR3 length: 15 amino acids. Looked up from germline, CDR1 is LGHDT and CDR2 is YNNKEL (reference sequence). V was pared by 0 bases and J by 3 bases, with 11 bases between.

The CDR3 reads CSVEDRTGGRGYTF. The DNA for the CDR3 is TGCAGCGTTGAAGATCGGACAGGGGGGCGCGGCTACACCTTC. The rearrangement links TRBV29-1 to TRBJ1-2, with TRBD1 identical over 10 bases. This CDR3 is built from 14 residues. Germline V gene sequence: CDR1 SQVTM, CDR2 ANQGSEA. V lost 0 bases and J lost 8; bases outside the gene matches: 6.

This clonotype was picked up a small number of times. The rearrangement links TRBV6-4 to TRBJ1-1; a weak D match, TRBD1 (5 bases). CDR1 MRHNA and CDR2 SNTAGT come from the germline V gene. The CDR3 totals 14 residues. V was clipped by 3 bases and J by 9 bases, with 17 bases between them. CDR3 amino acids: CASSDSVGTGQAFF. The CDR3, as DNA: TGTGCCAGCAGTGATTCTGTAGGGACGGGACAAGCTTTCTTT.

V is TRBV5-1 and J is TRBJ2-5, with D perhaps TRBD1 or TRBD2 (5 bases each). The CDR3 is 17 amino acids. Per germline, CDR1 SGHRS and CDR2 YFSETQ. V was clipped by 2 bases and J by 2 bases, with 19 bases between them. Here the CDR3 reads CASSFTAGAGGQETQYF. CDR3 sequence (DNA): TGCGCCAGCAGCTTCACCGCCGGGGCCGGAGGACAAGAGACCCAGTACTTC.

The rearrangement joins TRBV4-1 to TRBJ2-1, with D possibly TRBD1 on 5 matching bases. This CDR3 has 15 residues. Germline CDR1 is MGHRA and CDR2 is YSYEKL. The V end was cut by 1 base, the J end by 2 bases, with 9 bases between. The chain's CDR3 is CASSQGPQAYNEQFF. CDR3 DNA: TGCGCCAGCAGCCAAGGGCCACAGGCCTACAATGAGCAGTTCTTC.

This rearrangement joins TRBV6-5 to TRBJ1-5; no clear D. Germline assignment: CDR1 MNHEY and CDR2 SVGAGI. V lost 6 bases and J lost 6, with 12 bases in between. The CDR3 totals 13 residues. CDR3 coding DNA: TGTGCCAGCAGATCCGCGGGAGCTCAGCCCCAGCATTTT. It specifies CASRSAGAQPQHF.

The chain carries TRBV19 and TRBJ2-1; possible D gene TRBD2, 5 bases. CDR1 is LNHDA and CDR2 is SQIVND in the germline V gene (reference sequence). V dropped 6 bases and J dropped 9 bases, with 21 bases sitting between them. The length of the CDR3 is 15 residues. The CDR3 here is CASSLTPVGTSEQFF. CDR3 coding DNA: TGTGCCAGTAGCCTGACCCCGGTCGGCACTAGTGAGCAGTTCTTC.

This chain uses TRBV15 with TRBJ1-5; TRBD1 is a possible D gene (6 bases). This CDR3 spans 13 amino acids. The V end lost 8 bases, the J end lost 4 bases, and 12 bases lay between the germline ends. Germline V gives CDR1 LNHNV, CDR2 YYDKDF (reference sequence). CDR3 nucleotide sequence: TGTGCCACCTCGGGACACAATAATCAGCCCCAGCATTTT. It encodes CATSGHNNQPQHF.